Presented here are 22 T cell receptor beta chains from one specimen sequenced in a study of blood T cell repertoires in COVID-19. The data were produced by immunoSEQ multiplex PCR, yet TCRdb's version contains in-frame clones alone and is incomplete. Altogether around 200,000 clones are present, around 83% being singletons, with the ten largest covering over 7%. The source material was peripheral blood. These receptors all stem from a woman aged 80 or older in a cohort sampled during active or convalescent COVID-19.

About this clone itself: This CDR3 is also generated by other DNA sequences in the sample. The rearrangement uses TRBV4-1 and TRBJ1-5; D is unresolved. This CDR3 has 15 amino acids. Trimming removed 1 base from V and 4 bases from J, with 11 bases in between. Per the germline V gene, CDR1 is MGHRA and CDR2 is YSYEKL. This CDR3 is CASSQGRGGNQPQHF. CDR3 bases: TGCGCCAGCAGCCAAGGTCGGGGAGGAAATCAGCCCCAGCATTTT.

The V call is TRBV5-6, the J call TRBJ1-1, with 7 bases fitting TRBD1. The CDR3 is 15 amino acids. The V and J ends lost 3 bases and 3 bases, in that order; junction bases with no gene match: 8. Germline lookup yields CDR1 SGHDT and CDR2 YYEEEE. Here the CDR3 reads CASSWGLGGHTEAFF. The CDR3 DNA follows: TGTGCCAGCAGCTGGGGACTAGGGGGCCACACTGAAGCTTTCTTT. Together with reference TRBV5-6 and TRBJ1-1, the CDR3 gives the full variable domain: DAGVTQSPTHLIKTRGQQVTLRCSPKSGHDTVSWYQQALGQGPQFIFQYYEEEERQRGNFPDRFSGHQFPNYSSELNVNALLLGDSALYLCASSWGLGGHTEAFFGQGTRLTVV.

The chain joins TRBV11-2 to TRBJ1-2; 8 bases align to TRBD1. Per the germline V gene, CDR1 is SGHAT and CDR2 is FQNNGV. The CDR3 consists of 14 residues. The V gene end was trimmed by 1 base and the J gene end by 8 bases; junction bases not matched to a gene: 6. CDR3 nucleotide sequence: TGTGCCAGCAGCTTAGGGGCACAGGGGGACGGCTACACCTTC. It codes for CASSLGAQGDGYTF.

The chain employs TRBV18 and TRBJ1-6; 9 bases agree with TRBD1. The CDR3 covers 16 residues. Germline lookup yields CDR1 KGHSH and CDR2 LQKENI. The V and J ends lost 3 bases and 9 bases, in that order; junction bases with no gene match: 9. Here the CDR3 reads CASSPAPDRGGSPLHF. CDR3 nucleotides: TGTGCCAGCTCACCCGCCCCCGACAGGGGGGGTTCACCCCTCCACTTT.

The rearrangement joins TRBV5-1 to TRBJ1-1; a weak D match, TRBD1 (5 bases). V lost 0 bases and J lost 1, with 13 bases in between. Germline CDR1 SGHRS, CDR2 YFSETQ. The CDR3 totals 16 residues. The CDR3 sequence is CASSLAYVTANTEAFF. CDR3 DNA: TGCGCCAGCAGCTTGGCCTATGTGACAGCGAACACTGAAGCTTTCTTT.

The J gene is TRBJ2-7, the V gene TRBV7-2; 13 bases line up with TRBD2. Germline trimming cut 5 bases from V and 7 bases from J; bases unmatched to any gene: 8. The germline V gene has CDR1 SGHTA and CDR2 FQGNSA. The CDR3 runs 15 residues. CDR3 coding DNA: TGTGCCAGCAGCCACACTAGCGGGGGGGCGGAAGAGCAGTACTTC. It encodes CASSHTSGGAEEQYF.

The CDR3 region has the DNA TGTGCTAGTGGTTTGCTAACCGGGACACCGGAGAACACTGAAGCTTTCTTT. Translated, it gives CASGLLTGTPENTEAFF. V usage is TRBV12-5 and J usage is TRBJ1-1; TRBD1 might be the D (6 bases). Germline V CDR1 and CDR2: LGHNT, FRNRAP. This CDR3 has 17 residues. The V end lost 2 bases, the J end lost 1 base, and 17 bases lay between the germline ends.

This CDR3 reads CASSQTEDTEAFF. In DNA, the CDR3 is TGTGCCAGCAGCCAAACGGAGGACACTGAAGCTTTCTTT. This chain joins TRBV3-1 (or the pseudogene TRBV3-2) and TRBJ1-1; no firm D call. The CDR3 extends over 13 amino acids. Germline CDR1 reads LGHDT; CDR2 reads YNNKEL (reference sequence). Trimming cost V 2 bases and J 3 bases, with 7 bases left between them.

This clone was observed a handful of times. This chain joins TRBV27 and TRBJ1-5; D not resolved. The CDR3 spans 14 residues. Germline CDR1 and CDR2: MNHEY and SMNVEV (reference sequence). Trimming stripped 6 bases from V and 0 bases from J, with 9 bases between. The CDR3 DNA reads TGTGCCAGCAGCTTCCGTTATAGCAATCAGCCCCAGCATTTT. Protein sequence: CASSFRYSNQPQHF.

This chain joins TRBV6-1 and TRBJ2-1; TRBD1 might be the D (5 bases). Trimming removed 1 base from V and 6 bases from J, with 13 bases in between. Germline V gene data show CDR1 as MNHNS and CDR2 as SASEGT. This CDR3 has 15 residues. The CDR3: CASSEEKGRGNEQFF. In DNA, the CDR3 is TGTGCCAGCAGTGAAGAAAAGGGAAGGGGCAATGAGCAGTTCTTC.

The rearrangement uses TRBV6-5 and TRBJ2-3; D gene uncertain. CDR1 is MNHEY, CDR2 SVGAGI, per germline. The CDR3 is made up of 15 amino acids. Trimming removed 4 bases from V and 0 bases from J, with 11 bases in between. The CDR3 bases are TGTGCCAGCAGTTCCCAACAATCTAGCACAGATACGCAGTATTTT. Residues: CASSSQQSSTDTQYF.

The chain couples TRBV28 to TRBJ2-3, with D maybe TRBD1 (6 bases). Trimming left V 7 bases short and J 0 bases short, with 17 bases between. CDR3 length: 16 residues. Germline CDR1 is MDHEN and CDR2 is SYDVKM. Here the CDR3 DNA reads TGTGCCAGCACCCTCACAGGGTTGAGGAGCACAGATACGCAGTATTTT. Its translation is CASTLTGLRSTDTQYF.

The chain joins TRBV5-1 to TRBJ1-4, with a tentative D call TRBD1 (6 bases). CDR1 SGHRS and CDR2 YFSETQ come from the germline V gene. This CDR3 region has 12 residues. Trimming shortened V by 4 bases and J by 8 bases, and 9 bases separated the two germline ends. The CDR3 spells CASSPRGEKLFF. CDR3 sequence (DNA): TGCGCCAGCAGCCCTAGGGGGGAAAAACTGTTTTTT.

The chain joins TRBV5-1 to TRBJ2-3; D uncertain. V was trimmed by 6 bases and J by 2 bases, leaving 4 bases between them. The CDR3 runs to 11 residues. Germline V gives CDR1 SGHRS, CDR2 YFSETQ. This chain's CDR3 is CASTSTDTQYF. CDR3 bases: TGCGCCAGCACCTCCACAGATACGCAGTATTTT.

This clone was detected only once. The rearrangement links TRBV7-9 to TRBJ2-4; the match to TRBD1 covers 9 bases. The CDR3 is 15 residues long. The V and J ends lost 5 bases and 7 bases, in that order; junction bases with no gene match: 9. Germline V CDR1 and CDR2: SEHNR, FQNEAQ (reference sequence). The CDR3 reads CASSPPGTGLNIQYF. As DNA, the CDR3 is TGTGCCAGCAGCCCCCCGGGGACAGGGCTTAACATTCAGTACTTC.

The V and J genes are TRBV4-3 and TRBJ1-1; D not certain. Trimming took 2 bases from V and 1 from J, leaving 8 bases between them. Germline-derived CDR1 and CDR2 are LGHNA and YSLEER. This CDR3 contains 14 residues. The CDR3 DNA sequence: TGCGCCAGCAGCCAAACCCCAGGGAACACTGAAGCTTTCTTT. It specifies CASSQTPGNTEAFF.

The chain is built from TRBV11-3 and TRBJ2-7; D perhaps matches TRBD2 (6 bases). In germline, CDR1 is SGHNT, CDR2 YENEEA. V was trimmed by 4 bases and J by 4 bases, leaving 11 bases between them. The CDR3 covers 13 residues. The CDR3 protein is CASSSPRGYEQYF. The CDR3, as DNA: TGTGCCAGCAGCTCGCCCCGGGGGTACGAGCAGTACTTC.

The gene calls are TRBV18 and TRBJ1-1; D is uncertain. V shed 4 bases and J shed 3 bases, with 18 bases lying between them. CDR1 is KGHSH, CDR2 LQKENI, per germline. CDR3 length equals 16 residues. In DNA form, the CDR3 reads TGTGCCAGCTCACTTAGACGCGTGGAAGAGGACACTGAAGCTTTCTTT. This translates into CASSLRRVEEDTEAFF. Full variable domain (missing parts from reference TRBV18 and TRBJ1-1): NAGVMQNPRHLVRRRGQEARLRCSPMKGHSHVYWYRQLPEEGLKFMVYLQKENIIDESGMPKERFSAEFPKEGPSILRIQQVVRGDSAAYFCASSLRRVEEDTEAFFGQGTRLTVV.

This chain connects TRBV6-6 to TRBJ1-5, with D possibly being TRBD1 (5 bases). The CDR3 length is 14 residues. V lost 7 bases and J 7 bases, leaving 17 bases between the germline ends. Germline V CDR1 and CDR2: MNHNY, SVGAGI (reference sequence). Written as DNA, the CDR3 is TGTGCCAGCACGGATTATTCAGGGAAACAGCCCCAGCATTTT. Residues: CASTDYSGKQPQHF.

DNA of the CDR3: TGCAGTGCTCGGACAGGGAGGACTGCTTTCTTT. This sequence encodes CSARTGRTAFF. The V and J genes are TRBV20-1 and TRBJ1-1, with 8 nucleotides matching TRBD1. The trim removed 5 bases at V and 11 bases at J, leaving 7 bases unmatched. CDR3 size: 11 residues. Germline assignment: CDR1 DFQATT and CDR2 SNEGSKA (reference sequence).

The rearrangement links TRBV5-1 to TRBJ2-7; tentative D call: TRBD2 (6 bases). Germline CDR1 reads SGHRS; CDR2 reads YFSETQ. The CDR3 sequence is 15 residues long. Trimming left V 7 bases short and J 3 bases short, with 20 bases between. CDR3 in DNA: TGCGCCAGCGCTAAAATGGGGGGAGACCACTACGAGCAGTACTTC. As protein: CASAKMGGDHYEQYF.

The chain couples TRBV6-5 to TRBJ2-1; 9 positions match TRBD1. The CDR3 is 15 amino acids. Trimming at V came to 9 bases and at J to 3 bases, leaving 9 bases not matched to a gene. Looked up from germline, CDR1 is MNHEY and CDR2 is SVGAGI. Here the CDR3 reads CASRPGTGRYNEQFF. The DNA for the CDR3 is TGTGCCAGTCGTCCCGGGACAGGGCGCTACAATGAGCAGTTCTTC.